The 10 T cell receptor beta chains listed next were all sequenced from one sample in a study of spatial heterogeneity in lung cancer. Time point given: sample taken at primary tumor resection. Overall study results and limits: How many expanded intratumoral alpha and beta TCRs were present tracked the tumor mutation count, which was a count of nonsynonymous mutations.

From the 5' RACE reads, TCRdb called clonotypes with MiXCR, one entry per CDR3 protein. The sample yields some 100,000 distinct CDR3 sequences, about 4.4% seen once. These TCRs are of unknown antigen specificity. Sequencing was performed on lung tumor tissue, taken at surgery. These receptors came from a male donor with early-stage non-small cell lung cancer.

This clonotype has at least ten counts. The chain uses TRBV20-1 and TRBJ2-7; no reliable D call. CDR3 length: 12 amino acids. Trimming took off 5 bases at V and 6 bases at J, with 14 bases between the two ends. In germline, CDR1 is DFQATT, CDR2 SNEGSKA (reference sequence). CDR3 sequence: CSAEPRTGEQYF. In DNA form, the CDR3 reads TGCAGTGCTGAACCCCGGACGGGCGAGCAGTACTTC.

Worth noting for this clonotype: Being one base from a much bigger clone, this may be a read error. This chain links TRBV5-5 with TRBJ1-5; 8 bases fit TRBD1. The J call may not be correct, given that the DNA end is closer to TRBJ2-3. Per germline, CDR1 SGHKS and CDR2 YYEKEE (reference sequence). The CDR3 runs to 14 residues. CDR3 loop: CASSRTGGGQPQYF. The CDR3 DNA is TGTGCCAGCAGCCGTACAGGGGGAGGTCAGCCCCAGTATTTT.

CDR3 protein: CASQDRGSYNSPLHF. The CDR3, as DNA: TGTGCCAGCCAGGACAGGGGCTCCTATAATTCACCCCTCCACTTT. J is TRBJ1-6 and V is TRBV2; 9 bases are a match to TRBD1. CDR1 SNHLY and CDR2 FYNNEI come from the germline V gene. Germline trimming cut 8 bases from V and 0 bases from J; bases unmatched to any gene: 2. The CDR3 covers 15 residues.

This clonotype was seen ten or more times. The chain is built from TRBV5-1 and TRBJ2-1; tentative D call: TRBD2 (6 bases). CDR3 size: 15 residues. Between the trimmed V and J ends, which lost 5 bases and 7 bases, there was a span of 19 bases. The germline CDR1 and CDR2 sequences are SGHRS and YFSETQ. The chain's CDR3 is CASRHSGSSSNEQFF. For the CDR3, the DNA is TGCGCCAGCAGACATAGCGGTTCCTCGTCAAATGAGCAGTTCTTC. The entire variable domain, with the rest obtained from reference TRBV5-1 and TRBJ2-1, is as follows: KAGVTQTPRYLIKTRGQQVTLSCSPISGHRSVSWYQQTPGQGLQFLFEYFSETQRNKGNFPGRFSGRQFSNSRSEMNVSTLELGDSALYLCASRHSGSSSNEQFFGPGTRLTVL.

This clonotype came up many times. DNA for the CDR3: TGTGCCAGCAGTCACAGCGCAGCTGGAAACACCATATATTTT. This gives the protein CASSHSAAGNTIYF. The chain employs TRBV7-6 and TRBJ1-3; the D is unclear. CDR1 is SGHVS, CDR2 FNYEAQ, per germline. The CDR3 totals 14 residues. Trimming shortened V by 6 bases and J by 2 bases, and 11 bases separated the two germline ends.

There are many counts of this clonotype. CDR3 residues: CASSLGLAGVDTQYF. CDR3 nucleotides: TGTGCCAGCAGCTTGGGGCTAGCGGGAGTAGATACGCAGTATTTT. This chain connects TRBV5-5 to TRBJ2-3; 10 positions match TRBD2. J gave up 5 bases and V 0 bases, and 3 bases lay outside the gene matches. Germline CDR1 SGHKS, CDR2 YYEKEE (reference sequence). This CDR3 contains 15 residues.

This clonotype was recorded many times. V is TRBV6-6 and J is TRBJ1-2, with D unresolved. The CDR3 length is 11 residues. Looked up from germline, CDR1 is MNHNY and CDR2 is SVGAGI (reference sequence). The V end lost 2 bases, the J end lost 5 bases, and 3 bases lay between the germline ends. The CDR3 sequence is CASSYNYGYTF. The DNA for the CDR3 is TGTGCCAGCAGTTACAATTATGGCTACACCTTC.

This clonotype appeared many times. This sequence joins TRBV2 and TRBJ2-3, with D possibly being TRBD1 (5 bases). Trimming removed 4 bases at V and 0 bases at J, with 8 bases between. Germline V CDR1 and CDR2: SNHLY, FYNNEI. The CDR3 sequence is 14 residues long. Here the CDR3 reads CASSVGHSTDTQYF. CDR3 bases: TGTGCCAGCAGTGTAGGACACAGCACAGATACGCAGTATTTT.

The table lists this clonotype with many counts. The V gene is TRBV20-1, the J gene TRBJ1-5; TRBD1 is a possible D gene (6 bases). CDR1 DFQATT and CDR2 SNEGSKA come from the germline V gene (reference sequence). V was cut by 4 bases and J by 5 bases, with 9 bases left in between. The CDR3 totals 12 residues. CDR3: CSAIGGDQPQHF. Here the CDR3 DNA reads TGCAGTGCTATAGGGGGGGATCAGCCCCAGCATTTT.

This clonotype has a handful of counts. J is TRBJ1-2 and V is TRBV7-9; D is possibly TRBD1 (6 bases). The V gene lost 6 bases and the J gene lost 8 bases, with 16 bases spanning the gap. Germline CDR1 reads SEHNR; CDR2 reads FQNEAQ (reference sequence). The CDR3 runs 13 residues. The CDR3 DNA follows: TGTGCCAGCAGATCAGGAGGGGGTAGAGGCTACACCTTC. Amino acid sequence: CASRSGGGRGYTF.